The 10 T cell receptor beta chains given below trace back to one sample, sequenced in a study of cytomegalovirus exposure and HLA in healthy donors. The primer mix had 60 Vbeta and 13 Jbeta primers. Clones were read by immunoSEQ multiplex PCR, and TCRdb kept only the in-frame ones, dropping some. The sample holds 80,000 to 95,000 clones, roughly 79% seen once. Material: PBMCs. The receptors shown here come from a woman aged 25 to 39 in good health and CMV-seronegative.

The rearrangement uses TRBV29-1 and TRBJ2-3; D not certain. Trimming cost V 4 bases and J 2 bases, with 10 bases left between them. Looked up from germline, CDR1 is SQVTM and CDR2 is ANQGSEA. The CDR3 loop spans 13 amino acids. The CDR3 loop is CSVGARSTDTQYF. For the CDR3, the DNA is TGCAGCGTTGGCGCTAGATCCACAGATACGCAGTATTTT.

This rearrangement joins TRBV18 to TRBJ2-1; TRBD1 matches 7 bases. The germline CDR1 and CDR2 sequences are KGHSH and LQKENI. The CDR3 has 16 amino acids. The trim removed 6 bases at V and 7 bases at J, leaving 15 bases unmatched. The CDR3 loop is CASSDKDRSLLNEQFF. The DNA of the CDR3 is TGTGCCAGCTCGGATAAGGACAGGTCGCTGCTTAATGAGCAGTTCTTC.

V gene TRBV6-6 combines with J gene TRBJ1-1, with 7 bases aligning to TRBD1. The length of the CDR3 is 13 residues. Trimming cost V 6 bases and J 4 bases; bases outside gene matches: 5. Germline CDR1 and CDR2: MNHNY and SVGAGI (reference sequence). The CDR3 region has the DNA TGTGCCAGCAGGAGAGGGGGCGGCACTGAAGCTTTCTTT. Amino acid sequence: CASRRGGGTEAFF.

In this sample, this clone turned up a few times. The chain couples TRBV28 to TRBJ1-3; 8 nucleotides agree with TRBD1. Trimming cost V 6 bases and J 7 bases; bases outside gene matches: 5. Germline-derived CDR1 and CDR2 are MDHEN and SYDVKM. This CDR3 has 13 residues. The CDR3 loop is CASSRTGWNTIYF. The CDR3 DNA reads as TGTGCCAGCAGCCGGACAGGGTGGAACACCATATATTTT.

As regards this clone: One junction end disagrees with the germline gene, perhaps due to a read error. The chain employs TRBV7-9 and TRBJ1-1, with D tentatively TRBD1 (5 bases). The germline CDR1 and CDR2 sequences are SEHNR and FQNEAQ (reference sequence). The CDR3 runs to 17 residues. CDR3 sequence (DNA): TGTTCCAGCAGCTTAGAATTGGTTGGGGCCGCGGACACTGAAGCTTTCTTT. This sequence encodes CSSSLELVGAADTEAFF.

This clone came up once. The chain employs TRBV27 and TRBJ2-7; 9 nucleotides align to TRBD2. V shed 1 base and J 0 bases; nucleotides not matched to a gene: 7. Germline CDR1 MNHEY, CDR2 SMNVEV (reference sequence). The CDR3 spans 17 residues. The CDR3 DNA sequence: TGTGCCAGCAGTTTATTGGTAGCGGGGGTCCACTCCTACGAGCAGTACTTC. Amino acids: CASSLLVAGVHSYEQYF.

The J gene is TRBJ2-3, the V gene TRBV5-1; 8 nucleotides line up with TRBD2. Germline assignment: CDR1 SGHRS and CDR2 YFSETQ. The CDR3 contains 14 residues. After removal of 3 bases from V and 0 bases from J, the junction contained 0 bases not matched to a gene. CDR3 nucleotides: TGCGCCAGCAGCTCGGGGGGGAGCACAGATACGCAGTATTTT. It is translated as CASSSGGSTDTQYF.

CDR3 coding DNA: TGTGCCAGCGGGCGGACAGGGAGGCAAGAGACCCAGTACTTC. Its translation: CASGRTGRQETQYF. This rearrangement joins TRBV25-1 to TRBJ2-5; 8 bases match TRBD1. CDR1 is MGHDK and CDR2 is SYGVNS in the germline V gene. The CDR3 has 14 amino acids. The V and J ends lost 8 bases and 2 bases, in that order; junction bases with no gene match: 7.

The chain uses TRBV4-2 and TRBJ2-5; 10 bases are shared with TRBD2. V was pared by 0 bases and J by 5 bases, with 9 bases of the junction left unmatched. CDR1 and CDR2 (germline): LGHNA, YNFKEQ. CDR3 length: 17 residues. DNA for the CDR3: TGTGCCAGCAGCCAAGATAGCCTAGCGGGAGTCCTGGAGACCCAGTACTTC. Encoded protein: CASSQDSLAGVLETQYF.

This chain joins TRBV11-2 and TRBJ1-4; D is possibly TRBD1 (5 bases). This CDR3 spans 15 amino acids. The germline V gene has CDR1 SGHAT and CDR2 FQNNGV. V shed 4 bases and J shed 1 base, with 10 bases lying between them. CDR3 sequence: CASSSPRGTNEKLFF. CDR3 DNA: TGTGCCAGCAGCTCCCCTAGGGGAACTAATGAAAAACTGTTTTTT.